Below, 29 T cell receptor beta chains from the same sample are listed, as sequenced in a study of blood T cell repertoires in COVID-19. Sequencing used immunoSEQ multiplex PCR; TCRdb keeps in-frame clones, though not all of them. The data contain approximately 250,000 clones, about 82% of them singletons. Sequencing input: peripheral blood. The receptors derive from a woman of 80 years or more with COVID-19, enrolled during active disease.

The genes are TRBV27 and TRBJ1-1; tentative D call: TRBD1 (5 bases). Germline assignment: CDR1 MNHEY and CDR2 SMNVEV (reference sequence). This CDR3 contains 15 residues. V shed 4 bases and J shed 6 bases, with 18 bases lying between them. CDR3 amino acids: CASSSSTLGGAEAFF. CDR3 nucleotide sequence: TGTGCCAGCAGTTCATCAACGTTGGGGGGGGCTGAAGCTTTCTTT.

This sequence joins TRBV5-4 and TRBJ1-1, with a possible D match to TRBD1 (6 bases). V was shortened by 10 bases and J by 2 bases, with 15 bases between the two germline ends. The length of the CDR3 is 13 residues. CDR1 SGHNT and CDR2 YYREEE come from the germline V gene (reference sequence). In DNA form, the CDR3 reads TGTGCCTGTTCCCGACAGGAAAACACTGAAGCTTTCTTT. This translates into CACSRQENTEAFF.

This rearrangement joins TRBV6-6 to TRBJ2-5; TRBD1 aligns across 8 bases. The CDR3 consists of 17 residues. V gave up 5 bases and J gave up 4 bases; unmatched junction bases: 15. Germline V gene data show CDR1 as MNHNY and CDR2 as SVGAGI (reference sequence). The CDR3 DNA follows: TGTGCCAGCAGTCCCACAGGGACAGGCGCAATAGGAGAGACCCAGTACTTC. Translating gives CASSPTGTGAIGETQYF.

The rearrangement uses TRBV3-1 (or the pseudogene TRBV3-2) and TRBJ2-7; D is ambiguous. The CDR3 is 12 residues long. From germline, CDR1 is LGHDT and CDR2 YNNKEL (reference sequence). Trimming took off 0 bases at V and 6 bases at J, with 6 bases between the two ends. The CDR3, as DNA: TGTGCCAGCAGCCAAGAGGGCCGCGAGCAGTACTTC. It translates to CASSQEGREQYF.

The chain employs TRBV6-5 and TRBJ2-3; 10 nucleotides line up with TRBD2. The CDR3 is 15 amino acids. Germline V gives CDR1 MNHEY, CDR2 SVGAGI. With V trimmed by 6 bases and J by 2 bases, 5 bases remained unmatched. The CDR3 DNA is TGTGCCAGCAGAGACAGCGGGGGGGACACAGATACGCAGTATTTT. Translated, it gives CASRDSGGDTDTQYF.

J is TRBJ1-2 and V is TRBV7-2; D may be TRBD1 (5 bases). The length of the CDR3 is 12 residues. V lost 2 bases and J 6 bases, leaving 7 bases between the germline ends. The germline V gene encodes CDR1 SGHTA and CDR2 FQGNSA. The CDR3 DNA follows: TGTGCCAGCAGCTTAATGACAGATGGCTACACCTTC. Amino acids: CASSLMTDGYTF.

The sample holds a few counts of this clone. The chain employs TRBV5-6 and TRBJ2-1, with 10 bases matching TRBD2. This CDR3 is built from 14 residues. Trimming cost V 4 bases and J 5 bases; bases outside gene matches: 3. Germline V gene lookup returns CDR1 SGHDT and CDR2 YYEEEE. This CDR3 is CASSQAGGHNEQFF. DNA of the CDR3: TGTGCCAGCAGCCAAGCGGGGGGGCACAATGAGCAGTTCTTC. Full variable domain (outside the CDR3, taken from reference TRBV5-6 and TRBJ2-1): DAGVTQSPTHLIKTRGQQVTLRCSPKSGHDTVSWYQQALGQGPQFIFQYYEEEERQRGNFPDRFSGHQFPNYSSELNVNALLLGDSALYLCASSQAGGHNEQFFGPGTRLTVL.

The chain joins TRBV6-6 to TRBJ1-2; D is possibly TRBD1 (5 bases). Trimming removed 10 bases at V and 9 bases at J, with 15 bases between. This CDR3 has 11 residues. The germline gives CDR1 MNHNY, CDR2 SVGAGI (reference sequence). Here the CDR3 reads CATGGTRSYTF. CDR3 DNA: TGTGCCACCGGGGGAACCCGCAGCTACACCTTC.

CDR3 protein: CASSLYEGKREFF. Written as DNA, the CDR3 is TGTGCCAGCAGCTTGTATGAGGGCAAAAGAGAGTTCTTC. The chain has TRBV5-6 and TRBJ2-1, with D possibly being TRBD2 (5 bases). Trimming left V 1 base short and J 14 bases short, with 16 bases between. The CDR3 is 13 amino acids. CDR1 SGHDT and CDR2 YYEEEE come from the germline V gene. Full variable domain (missing parts from reference TRBV5-6 and TRBJ2-1): DAGVTQSPTHLIKTRGQQVTLRCSPKSGHDTVSWYQQALGQGPQFIFQYYEEEERQRGNFPDRFSGHQFPNYSSELNVNALLLGDSALYLCASSLYEGKREFFGPGTRLTVL.

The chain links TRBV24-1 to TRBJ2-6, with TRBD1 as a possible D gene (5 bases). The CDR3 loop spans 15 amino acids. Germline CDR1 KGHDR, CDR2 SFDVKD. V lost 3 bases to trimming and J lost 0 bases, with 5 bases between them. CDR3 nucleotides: TGTGCCACCAGTGATACAGGCTCTGGGGCCAACGTCCTGACTTTC. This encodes CATSDTGSGANVLTF.

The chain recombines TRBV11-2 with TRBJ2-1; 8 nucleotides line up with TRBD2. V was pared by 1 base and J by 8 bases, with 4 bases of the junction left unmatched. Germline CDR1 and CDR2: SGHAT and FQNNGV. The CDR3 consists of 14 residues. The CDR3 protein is CASSLVSGVYEQFF. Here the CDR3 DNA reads TGTGCCAGCAGCTTAGTTAGCGGGGTTTATGAGCAGTTCTTC. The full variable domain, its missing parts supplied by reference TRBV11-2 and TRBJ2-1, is EAGVAQSPRYKIIEKRQSVAFWCNPISGHATLYWYQQILGQGPKLLIQFQNNGVVDDSQLPKDRFSAERLKGVDSTLKIQPAKLEDSAVYLCASSLVSGVYEQFFGPGTRLTVL.

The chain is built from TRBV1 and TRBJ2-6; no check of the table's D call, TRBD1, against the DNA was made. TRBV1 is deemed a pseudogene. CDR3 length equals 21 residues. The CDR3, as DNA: TGCACCAGCAGCCAAAGCAAAAAAGTGGGACAACTATTCTCTGGGGCCAACGTCCTGACTTTC. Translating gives CTSSQSKKVGQLFSGANVLTF.

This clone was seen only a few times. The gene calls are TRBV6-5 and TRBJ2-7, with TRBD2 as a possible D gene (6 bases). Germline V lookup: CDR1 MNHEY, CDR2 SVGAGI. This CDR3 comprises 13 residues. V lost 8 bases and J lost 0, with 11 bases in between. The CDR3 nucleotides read TGTGCCAGCGGAGCGGGCACCTCCTACGAGCAGTACTTC. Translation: CASGAGTSYEQYF.

The CDR3 DNA is TGTGCCAGCAGCTTGGACAGTCCTAATGAAAAACTGTTTTTT. Translation gives CASSLDSPNEKLFF. The chain is built from TRBV5-6 and TRBJ1-4; no definite D call. With 0 bases removed from V and 3 bases from J, the gap between germline ends came to 6 bases. CDR1 and CDR2 from the germline V gene are SGHDT and YYEEEE. This CDR3 has 14 residues.

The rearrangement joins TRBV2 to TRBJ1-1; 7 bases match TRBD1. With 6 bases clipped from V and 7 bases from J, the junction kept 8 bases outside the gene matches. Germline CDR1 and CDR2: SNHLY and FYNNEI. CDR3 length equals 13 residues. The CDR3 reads CASSSTGSGEAFF. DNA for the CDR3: TGTGCCAGCAGCTCGACAGGGAGTGGTGAAGCTTTCTTT.

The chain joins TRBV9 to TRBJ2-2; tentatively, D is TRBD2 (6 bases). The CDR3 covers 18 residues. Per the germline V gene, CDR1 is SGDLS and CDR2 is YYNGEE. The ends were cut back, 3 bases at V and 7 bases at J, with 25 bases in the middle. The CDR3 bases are TGTGCCAGCAGCGCGAAGGGGCGTCGCGCGGGGATGAACGGGGAGCTGTTTTTT. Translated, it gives CASSAKGRRAGMNGELFF.

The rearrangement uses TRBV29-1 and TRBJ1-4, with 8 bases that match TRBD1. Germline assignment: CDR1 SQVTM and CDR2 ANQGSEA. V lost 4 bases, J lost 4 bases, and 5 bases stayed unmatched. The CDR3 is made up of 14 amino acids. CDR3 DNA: TGCAGCGTTGCAGTGGGACAGGTTAATGAAAAACTGTTTTTT. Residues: CSVAVGQVNEKLFF. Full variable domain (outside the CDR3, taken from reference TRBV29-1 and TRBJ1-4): SAVISQKPSRDICQRGTSLTIQCQVDSQVTMMFWYRQQPGQSLTLIATANQGSEATYESGFVIDKFPISRPNLTFSTLTVSNMSPEDSSIYLCSVAVGQVNEKLFFGSGTQLSVL.

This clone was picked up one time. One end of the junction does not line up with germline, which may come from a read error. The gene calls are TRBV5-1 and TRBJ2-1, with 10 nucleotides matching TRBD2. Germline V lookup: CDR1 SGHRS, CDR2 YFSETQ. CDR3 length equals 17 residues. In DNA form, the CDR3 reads TGCGCCAGCAGATTGGGCTCCAGCGGGGGGGCCGCAAATGAGCAGTTCTTC. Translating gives CASRLGSSGGAANEQFF. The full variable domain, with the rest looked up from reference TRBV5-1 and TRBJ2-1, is KAGVTQTPRYLIKTRGQQVTLSCSPISGHRSVSWYQQTPGQGLQFLFEYFSETQRNKGNFPGRFSGRQFSNSRSEMNVSTLELGDSALYLCASRLGSSGGAANEQFFGPGTRLTVL.

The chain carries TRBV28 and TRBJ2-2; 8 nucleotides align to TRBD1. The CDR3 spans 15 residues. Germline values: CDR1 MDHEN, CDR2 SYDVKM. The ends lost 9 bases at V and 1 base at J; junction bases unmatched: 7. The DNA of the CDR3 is TGTGCCAGTAGAATACAGGGGGTGAACACCGGGGAGCTGTTTTTT. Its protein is CASRIQGVNTGELFF.

In DNA form, the CDR3 reads TGCGCCAGCAGTGAGCAGGATTACACTGAAGCTTTCTTT. Its translation: CASSEQDYTEAFF. The V call is TRBV10-1, the J call TRBJ1-1; D is uncertain. CDR1 is WNHNN and CDR2 is SYGVQD in the germline V gene (reference sequence). The CDR3 sequence is 13 residues long. V gave up 2 bases and J gave up 3 bases, with 7 bases separating them.

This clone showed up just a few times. The CDR3 reads CASSVGTLSNSPLHF. CDR3 in DNA: TGTGCCAGCAGCGTAGGGACTCTGAGTAATTCACCCCTCCACTTT. The rearrangement uses TRBV9 and TRBJ1-6; no definite D call. The germline V gene has CDR1 SGDLS and CDR2 YYNGEE. There are 15 residues in the CDR3. Trimming removed 0 bases at V and 6 bases at J, with 10 bases between.

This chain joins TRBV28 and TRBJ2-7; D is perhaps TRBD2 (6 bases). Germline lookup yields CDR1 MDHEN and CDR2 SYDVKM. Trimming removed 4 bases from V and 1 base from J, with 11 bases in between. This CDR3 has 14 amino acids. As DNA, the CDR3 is TGTGCCAGCAGTTCCGGTGGGGGGTCCTACGAGCAGTACGTC. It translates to CASSSGGGSYEQYV.

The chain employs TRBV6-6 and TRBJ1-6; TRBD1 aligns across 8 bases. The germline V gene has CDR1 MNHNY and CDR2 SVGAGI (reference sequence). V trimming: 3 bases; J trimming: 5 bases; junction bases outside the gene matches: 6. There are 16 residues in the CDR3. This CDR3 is CASSYDRGSDNSPLHF. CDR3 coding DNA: TGTGCCAGCAGTTATGACAGGGGAAGTGATAATTCACCCCTCCACTTT.

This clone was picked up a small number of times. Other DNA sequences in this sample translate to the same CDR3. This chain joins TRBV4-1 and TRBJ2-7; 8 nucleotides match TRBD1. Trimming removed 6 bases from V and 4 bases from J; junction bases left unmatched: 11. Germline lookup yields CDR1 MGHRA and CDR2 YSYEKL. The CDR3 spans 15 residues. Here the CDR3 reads CASSRTTGGRYEQYV. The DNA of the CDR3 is TGCGCCAGCAGTCGCACTACAGGGGGTAGGTACGAGCAGTACGTC.

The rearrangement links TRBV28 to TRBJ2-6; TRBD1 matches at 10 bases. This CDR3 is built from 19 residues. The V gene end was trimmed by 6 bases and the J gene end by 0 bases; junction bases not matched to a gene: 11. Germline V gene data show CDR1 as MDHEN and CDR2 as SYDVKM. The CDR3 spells CASSRGSGTGASGANVLTF. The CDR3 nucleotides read TGTGCCAGCAGCCGGGGGAGTGGGACAGGGGCCTCTGGGGCCAACGTCCTGACTTTC. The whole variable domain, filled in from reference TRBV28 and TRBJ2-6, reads DVKVTQSSRYLVKRTGEKVFLECVQDMDHENMFWYRQDPGLGLRLIYFSYDVKMKEKGDIPEGYSVSREKKERFSLILESASTNQTSMYLCASSRGSGTGASGANVLTFGAGSRLTVL.

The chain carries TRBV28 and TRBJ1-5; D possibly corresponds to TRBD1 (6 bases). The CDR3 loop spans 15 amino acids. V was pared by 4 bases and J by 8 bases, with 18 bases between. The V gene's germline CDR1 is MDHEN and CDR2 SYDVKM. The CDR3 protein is CASSSGNRVEKPQHF. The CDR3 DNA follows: TGTGCCAGCAGTTCGGGGAACAGGGTCGAAAAGCCCCAGCATTTT.

CDR3 sequence reads: CASSQLTSGSSYNEQFF. In DNA form, the CDR3 reads TGTGCCAGCAGCCAACTTACTAGCGGGAGCTCCTACAATGAGCAGTTCTTC. This rearrangement joins TRBV3-1 (or the pseudogene TRBV3-2) to TRBJ2-1; 11 bases are a match to TRBD2. CDR1 is LGHDT and CDR2 is YNNKEL in the germline V gene (reference sequence). V dropped 2 bases and J dropped 0; count of bases not matched to a gene: 3. The CDR3 spans 17 residues.

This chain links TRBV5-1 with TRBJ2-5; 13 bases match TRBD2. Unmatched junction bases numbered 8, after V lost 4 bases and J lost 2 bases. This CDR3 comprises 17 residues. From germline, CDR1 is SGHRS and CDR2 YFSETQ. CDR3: CASSIRLAGGNQETQYF. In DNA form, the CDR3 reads TGCGCCAGCAGCATCAGACTAGCGGGGGGCAATCAAGAGACCCAGTACTTC.

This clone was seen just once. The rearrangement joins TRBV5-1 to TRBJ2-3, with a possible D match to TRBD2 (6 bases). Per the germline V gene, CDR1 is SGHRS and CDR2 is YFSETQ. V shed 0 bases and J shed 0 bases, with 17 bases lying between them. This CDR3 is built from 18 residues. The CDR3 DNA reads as TGCGCCAGCAGCTTGGGGGCCCTGGTAGGGACTAGCACAGATACGCAGTATTTT. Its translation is CASSLGALVGTSTDTQYF.